This TCR beta chain was observed in a study of regulatory T cells in long-lasting Graves disease. Specified time point: newly diagnosed GD, antithyroid drugs for less than 3 months. Preparation of the TCR library used RNA extracted from PBMCs. Germline V gene sequence: CDR1 SGHAT, CDR2 FQDESV (reference sequence). The CDR3 is 15 amino acids. With 5 bases clipped from V and 3 bases from J, the junction kept 9 bases outside the gene matches. CDR3 regions were amplified by Arm-PCR using iRepertoire HTBI primers to build TCR beta libraries. TCRdb re-analysed the multiplex PCR reads in MiXCR, keeping a single row per CDR3 protein. The sample yields a few hundred thousand distinct CDR3 sequences, roughly 19% seen once. This same sample was also part of a study on T cells in Graves' hyperthyroidism and ophthalmopathy. This second report adds: Most expanded thyroid clonotypes above 0.001 also appeared in blood.

This sequence originates from a woman aged 25 to 39 with Graves disease. The chain employs TRBV11-1 and TRBJ2-7, with 8 bases identical to TRBD2. This material consisted of peripheral blood mononuclear cells (PBMCs), taken at new diagnosis, from a patient treated with antithyroid drugs. This chain's CDR3 is CASSPGRAKVYEQYF. DNA for the CDR3: TGTGCCAGCAGCCCCGGGAGGGCCAAAGTCTACGAGCAGTACTTC.